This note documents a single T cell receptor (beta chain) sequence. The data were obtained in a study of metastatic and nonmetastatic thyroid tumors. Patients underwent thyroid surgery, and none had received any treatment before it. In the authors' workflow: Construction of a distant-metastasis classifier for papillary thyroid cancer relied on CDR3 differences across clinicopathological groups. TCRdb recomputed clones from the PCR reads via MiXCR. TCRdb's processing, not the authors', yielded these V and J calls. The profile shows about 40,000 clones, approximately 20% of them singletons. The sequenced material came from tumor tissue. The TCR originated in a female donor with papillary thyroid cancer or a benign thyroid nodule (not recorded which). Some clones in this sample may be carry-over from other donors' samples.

CDR3 sequence: CAWSVWGVTSTDTQYF. In nucleotides, the CDR3 is TGTGCCTGGAGTGTATGGGGGGTTACGAGCACAGATACGCAGTATTTT. This chain uses TRBV30 with TRBJ2-3; tentatively, D is TRBD2 (6 bases). V lost 0 bases to trimming and J lost 0 bases, with 13 bases between them. There are 16 residues in the CDR3. Germline CDR1 is GTSNPN and CDR2 is SVGIG (reference sequence).